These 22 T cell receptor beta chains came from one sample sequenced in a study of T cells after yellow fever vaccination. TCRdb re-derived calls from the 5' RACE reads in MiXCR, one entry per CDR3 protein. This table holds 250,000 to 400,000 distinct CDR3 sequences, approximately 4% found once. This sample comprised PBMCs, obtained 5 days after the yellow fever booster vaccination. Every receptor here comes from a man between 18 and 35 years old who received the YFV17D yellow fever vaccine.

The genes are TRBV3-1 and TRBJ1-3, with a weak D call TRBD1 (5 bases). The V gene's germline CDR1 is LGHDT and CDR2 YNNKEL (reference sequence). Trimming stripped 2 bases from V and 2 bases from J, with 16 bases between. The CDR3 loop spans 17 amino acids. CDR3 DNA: TGTGCCAGCAGCCAATTAGCTTACTCAGGGACTGGAAACACCATATATTTT. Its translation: CASSQLAYSGTGNTIYF.

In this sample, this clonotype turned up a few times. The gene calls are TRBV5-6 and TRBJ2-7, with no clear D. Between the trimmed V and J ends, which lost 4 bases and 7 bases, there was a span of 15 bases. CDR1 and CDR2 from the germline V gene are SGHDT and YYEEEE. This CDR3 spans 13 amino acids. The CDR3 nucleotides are TGTGCCAGCAGCATCGGACGGGCGTCAGAGCAGTACGTC. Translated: CASSIGRASEQYV.

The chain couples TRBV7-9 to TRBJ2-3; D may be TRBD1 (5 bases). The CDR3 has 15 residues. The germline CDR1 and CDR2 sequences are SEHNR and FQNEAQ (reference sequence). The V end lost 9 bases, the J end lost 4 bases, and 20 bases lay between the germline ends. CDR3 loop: CASTNPRWGADTQYF. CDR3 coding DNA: TGTGCCAGTACCAACCCCCGATGGGGCGCAGATACGCAGTATTTT.

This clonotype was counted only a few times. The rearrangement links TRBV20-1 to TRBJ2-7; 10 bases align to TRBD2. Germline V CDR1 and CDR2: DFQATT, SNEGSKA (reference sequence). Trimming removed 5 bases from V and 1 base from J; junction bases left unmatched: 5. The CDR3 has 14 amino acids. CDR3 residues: CSASTSGLSYEQYF. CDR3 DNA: TGCAGTGCTTCGACTAGCGGGCTTTCCTACGAGCAGTACTTC.

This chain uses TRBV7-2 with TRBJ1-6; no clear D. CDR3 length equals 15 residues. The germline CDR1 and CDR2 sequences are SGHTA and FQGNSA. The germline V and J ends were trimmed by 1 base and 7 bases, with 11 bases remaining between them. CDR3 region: CASSLEDSSNSPLHF. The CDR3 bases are TGTGCCAGCAGCTTAGAGGATTCGTCCAATTCACCCCTCCACTTT.

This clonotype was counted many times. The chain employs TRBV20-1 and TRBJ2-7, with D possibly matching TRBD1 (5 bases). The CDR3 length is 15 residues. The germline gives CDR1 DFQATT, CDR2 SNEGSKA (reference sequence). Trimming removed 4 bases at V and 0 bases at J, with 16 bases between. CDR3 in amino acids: CSATSSRVYSYEQYF. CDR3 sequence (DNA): TGCAGTGCTACTTCAAGCAGGGTCTACTCCTACGAGCAGTACTTC.

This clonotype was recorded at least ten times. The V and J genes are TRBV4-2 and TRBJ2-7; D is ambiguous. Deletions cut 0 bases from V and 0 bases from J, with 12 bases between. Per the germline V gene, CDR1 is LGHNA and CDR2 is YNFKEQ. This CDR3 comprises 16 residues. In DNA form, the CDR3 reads TGTGCCAGCAGCCAAGATATGGCAGCCCTCTCCTACGAGCAGTACTTC. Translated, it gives CASSQDMAALSYEQYF.

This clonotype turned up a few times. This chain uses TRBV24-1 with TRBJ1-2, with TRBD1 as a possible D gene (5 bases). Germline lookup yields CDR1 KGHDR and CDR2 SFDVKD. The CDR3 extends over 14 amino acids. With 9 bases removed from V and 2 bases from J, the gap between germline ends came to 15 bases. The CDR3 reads CATQDGAVNYGYTF. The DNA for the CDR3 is TGTGCCACCCAGGACGGGGCAGTCAACTATGGCTACACCTTC.

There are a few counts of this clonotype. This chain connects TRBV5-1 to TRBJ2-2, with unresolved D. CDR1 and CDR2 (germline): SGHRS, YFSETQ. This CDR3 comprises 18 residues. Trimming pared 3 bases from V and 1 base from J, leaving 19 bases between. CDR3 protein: CASSSEPRRFVNTGELFF. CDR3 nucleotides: TGCGCCAGCAGCTCGGAACCGAGACGGTTCGTGAACACCGGGGAGCTGTTTTTT.

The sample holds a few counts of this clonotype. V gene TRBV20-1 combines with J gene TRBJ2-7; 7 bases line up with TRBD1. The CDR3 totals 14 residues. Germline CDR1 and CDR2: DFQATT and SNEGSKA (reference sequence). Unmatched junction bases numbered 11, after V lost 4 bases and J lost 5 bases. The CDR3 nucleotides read TGCAGTGCTAAATCGGGACAGTCCAGGGACGAGCAGTACTTC. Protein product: CSAKSGQSRDEQYF.

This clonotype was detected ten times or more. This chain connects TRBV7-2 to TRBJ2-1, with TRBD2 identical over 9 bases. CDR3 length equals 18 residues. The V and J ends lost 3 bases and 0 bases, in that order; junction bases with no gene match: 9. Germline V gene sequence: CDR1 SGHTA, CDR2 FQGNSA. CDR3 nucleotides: TGTGCCAGCAGCTTCCCAATAGCGGGGGCGAGCTCCTACAATGAGCAGTTCTTC. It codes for CASSFPIAGASSYNEQFF.

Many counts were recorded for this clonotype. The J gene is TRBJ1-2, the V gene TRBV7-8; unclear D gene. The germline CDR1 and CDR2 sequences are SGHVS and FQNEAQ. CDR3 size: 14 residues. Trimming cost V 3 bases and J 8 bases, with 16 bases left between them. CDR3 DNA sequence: TGTGCCAGCAGCTTCGTTGGGAGGGAATCAGGCTACACCTTC. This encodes CASSFVGRESGYTF.

As DNA, the CDR3 is TGTGCCAGCAGCCCCCGCGGGGGGTCGGCCGCGCAGTATTTT. Amino acids: CASSPRGGSAAQYF. This chain links TRBV7-9 with TRBJ2-3, with 8 bases identical to TRBD2. CDR3 length: 14 amino acids. With V trimmed by 5 bases and J by 10 bases, 11 bases remained unmatched. CDR1 is SEHNR and CDR2 is FQNEAQ in the germline V gene (reference sequence).

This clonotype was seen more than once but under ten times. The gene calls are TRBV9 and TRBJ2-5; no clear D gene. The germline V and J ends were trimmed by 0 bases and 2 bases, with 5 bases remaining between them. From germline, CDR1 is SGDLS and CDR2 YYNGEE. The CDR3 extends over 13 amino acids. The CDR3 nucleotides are TGTGCCAGCAGCGTAGAACCACAAGAGACCCAGTACTTC. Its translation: CASSVEPQETQYF.

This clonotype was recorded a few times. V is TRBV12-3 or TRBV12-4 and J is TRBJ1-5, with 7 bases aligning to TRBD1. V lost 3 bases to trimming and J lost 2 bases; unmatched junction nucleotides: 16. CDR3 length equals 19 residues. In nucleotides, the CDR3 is TGTGCCAGCAGTTTTAACGCCCAGGGGGGCTTTATGGGCAATCAGCCCCAGCATTTT. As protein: CASSFNAQGGFMGNQPQHF.

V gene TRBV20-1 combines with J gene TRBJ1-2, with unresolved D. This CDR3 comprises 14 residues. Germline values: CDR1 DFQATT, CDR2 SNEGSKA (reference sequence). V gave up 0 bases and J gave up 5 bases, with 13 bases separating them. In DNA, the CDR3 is TGCAGTGCTAGAGAGGGTCCGCAAATTTATGGCTACACCTTC. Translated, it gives CSAREGPQIYGYTF.

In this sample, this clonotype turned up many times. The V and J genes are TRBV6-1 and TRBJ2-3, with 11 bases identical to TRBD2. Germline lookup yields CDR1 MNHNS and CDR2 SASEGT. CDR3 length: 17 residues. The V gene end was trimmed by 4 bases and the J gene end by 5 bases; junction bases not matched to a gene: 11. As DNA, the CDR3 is TGTGCCAGCAGTGGCCGTTTGACTAGCGGGGAATTAGATACGCAGTATTTT. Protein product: CASSGRLTSGELDTQYF.

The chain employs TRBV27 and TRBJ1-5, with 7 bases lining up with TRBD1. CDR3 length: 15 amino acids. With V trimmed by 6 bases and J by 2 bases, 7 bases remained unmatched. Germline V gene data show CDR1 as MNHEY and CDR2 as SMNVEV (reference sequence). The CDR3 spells CASRRQGFGNQPQHF. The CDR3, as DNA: TGTGCCAGCAGGCGACAGGGATTCGGCAATCAGCCCCAGCATTTT.

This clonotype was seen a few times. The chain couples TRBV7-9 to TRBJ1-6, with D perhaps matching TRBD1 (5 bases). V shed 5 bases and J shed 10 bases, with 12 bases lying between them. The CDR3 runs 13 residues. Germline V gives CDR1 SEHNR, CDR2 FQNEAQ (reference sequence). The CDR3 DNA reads TGTGCCAGCAGCCCGGACCGGGGGTCACCCCTCCACTTT. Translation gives CASSPDRGSPLHF.

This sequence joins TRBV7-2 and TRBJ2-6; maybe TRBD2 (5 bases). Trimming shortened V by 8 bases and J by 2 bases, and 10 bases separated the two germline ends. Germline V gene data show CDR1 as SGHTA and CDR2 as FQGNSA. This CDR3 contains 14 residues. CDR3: CASALVAGANVLTF. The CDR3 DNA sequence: TGTGCCAGCGCACTAGTTGCTGGGGCCAACGTCCTGACTTTC. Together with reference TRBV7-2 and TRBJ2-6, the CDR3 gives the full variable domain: GAGVSQSPSNKVTEKGKDVELRCDPISGHTALYWYRQSLGQGLEFLIYFQGNSAPDKSGLPSDRFSAERTGGSVSTLTIQRTQQEDSAVYLCASALVAGANVLTFGAGSRLTVL.

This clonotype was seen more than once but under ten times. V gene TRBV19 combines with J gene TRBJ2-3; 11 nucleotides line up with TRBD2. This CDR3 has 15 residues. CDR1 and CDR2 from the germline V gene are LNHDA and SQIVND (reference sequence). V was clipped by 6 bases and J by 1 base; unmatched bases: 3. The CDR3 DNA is TGTGCCAGTAGACCGGGACTAGCGGGCACAGATACGCAGTATTTT. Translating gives CASRPGLAGTDTQYF.

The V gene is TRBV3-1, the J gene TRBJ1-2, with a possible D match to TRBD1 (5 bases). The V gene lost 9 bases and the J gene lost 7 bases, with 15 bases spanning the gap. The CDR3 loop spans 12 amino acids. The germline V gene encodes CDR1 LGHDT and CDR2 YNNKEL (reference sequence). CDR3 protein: CARGLRQCGYTF. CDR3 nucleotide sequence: TGTGCCAGGGGTCTTCGACAGTGTGGCTACACCTTC.